These 21 T cell receptor beta chains share one sample of origin, sequenced in a study of beta chain features in type 1 diabetes. Expressed TCRB transcripts were sequenced because the entire RNA isolate underwent reverse transcription. Sequencing used immunoSEQ multiplex PCR; TCRdb keeps in-frame clones, though not all of them. Altogether 140,000 or so clones are present, under 11% being singletons, with the ten largest covering under 1.5%. The source material was naive CD4+ T cells from blood. These receptor sequences come from a man younger than 35 in good health.

This clone was picked up a small number of times. J is TRBJ2-6 and V is TRBV7-9, with 9 bases matching TRBD1. The J segment lost 6 bases and the V segment lost 3 bases, leaving 3 bases of the junction unmatched. The germline gives CDR1 SEHNR, CDR2 FQNEAQ (reference sequence). The CDR3 contains 15 residues. The CDR3 sequence: CASSLTGGLANVLTF. CDR3 nucleotide sequence: TGTGCCAGCAGCTTGACAGGGGGTTTGGCCAACGTCCTGACTTTC.

This clone was counted only a few times. This sequence joins TRBV5-4 and TRBJ1-6; possibly TRBD1 for D (6 bases). V shed 1 base and J shed 7 bases, with 12 bases lying between them. The CDR3 totals 15 residues. Germline CDR1 SGHNT, CDR2 YYREEE (reference sequence). The CDR3 DNA is TGTGCCAGCAGCTTGATACAGGGACGAAATTCACCCCTCCACTTT. It is translated as CASSLIQGRNSPLHF. Full variable domain (rest looked up from reference TRBV5-4 and TRBJ1-6): ETGVTQSPTHLIKTRGQQVTLRCSSQSGHNTVSWYQQALGQGPQFIFQYYREEENGRGNFPPRFSGLQFPNYSSELNVNALELDDSALYLCASSLIQGRNSPLHFGNGTRLTVT.

The sample holds a few counts of this clone. This chain joins TRBV5-4 and TRBJ2-7; D may be TRBD1 (6 bases). In germline, CDR1 is SGHNT, CDR2 YYREEE (reference sequence). Between the trimmed V and J ends, which lost 0 bases and 2 bases, there was a span of 12 bases. The CDR3 consists of 15 residues. The CDR3 sequence: CASSLGGQLTYEQYF. CDR3 nucleotide sequence: TGTGCCAGCAGCTTGGGCGGACAGCTCACCTACGAGCAGTACTTC.

This chain uses TRBV5-4 with TRBJ2-2; D call uncertain. Germline values: CDR1 SGHNT, CDR2 YYREEE (reference sequence). V was pared by 7 bases and J by 4 bases, with 20 bases between. CDR3 length: 16 residues. This CDR3 reads CASHDVTTPGTGELFF. CDR3 DNA: TGTGCCAGCCACGATGTAACTACCCCGGGCACCGGGGAGCTGTTTTTT.

This chain joins TRBV18 and TRBJ2-7; D gene unclear. There are 13 residues in the CDR3. V was shortened by 3 bases and J by 2 bases, with 8 bases between the two germline ends. Germline CDR1 reads KGHSH; CDR2 reads LQKENI. CDR3 DNA sequence: TGTGCCAGCTCACCGGAGCAAACCTACGAGCAGTACTTC. Encoded protein: CASSPEQTYEQYF.

This clone occurred a few times. The chain couples TRBV4-3 to TRBJ1-3, with 8 bases lining up with TRBD1. The CDR3 runs to 17 residues. J was trimmed by 2 bases and V by 0 bases; bases with no gene match: 6. Germline-derived CDR1 and CDR2 are LGHNA and YSLEER. As DNA, the CDR3 is TGCGCCAGCAGCCAAGATTTGGCAGGGGGCACTGGAAACACCATATATTTT. Protein: CASSQDLAGGTGNTIYF.

The chain couples TRBV5-6 to TRBJ1-2, with D tentatively TRBD1 (6 bases). CDR1 is SGHDT and CDR2 is YYEEEE in the germline V gene. V dropped 2 bases and J dropped 2 bases, with 7 bases sitting between them. The CDR3 loop spans 13 amino acids. In DNA form, the CDR3 reads TGTGCCAGCAGCTTCGGACAGAACTATGGCTACACCTTC. This sequence encodes CASSFGQNYGYTF.

This clone occurred a few times. The chain uses TRBV19 and TRBJ1-1; D is perhaps TRBD1 (5 bases). The CDR3 extends over 14 amino acids. Trimming shortened V by 7 bases and J by 5 bases, and 17 bases separated the two germline ends. Germline CDR1 and CDR2: LNHDA and SQIVND (reference sequence). CDR3 amino acids: CASTWGVHGTEAFF. The CDR3 bases are TGTGCCAGTACCTGGGGGGTTCACGGAACTGAAGCTTTCTTT.

This clone occurred a few times. The J gene is TRBJ2-2, the V gene TRBV7-7; D gene unclear. CDR3 size: 11 residues. The V and J ends lost 5 bases and 8 bases respectively, with 6 bases between them. Germline values: CDR1 SSHAT, CDR2 FNYEAQ (reference sequence). The CDR3 coding sequence is TGTGCCAGCAGCCCCCCGGGGGAGCTGTTTTTT. Translating gives CASSPPGELFF.

In this sample, this clone turned up a few times. V and J are TRBV29-1 and TRBJ2-5; maybe TRBD1 (5 bases). The J call is uncertain, as TRBJ2-7 better fits the DNA end. The CDR3 totals 13 residues. The germline CDR1 and CDR2 sequences are SQVTM and ANQGSEA. The CDR3 sequence is CSVQSERGYEQYF. In DNA form, the CDR3 reads TGCAGCGTCCAATCTGAAAGGGGCTACGAGCAGTACTTC.

The V gene is TRBV6-1, the J gene TRBJ1-6; TRBD1 is a possible D gene (5 bases). The CDR3 sequence is 16 residues long. V lost 3 bases and J lost 6, with 15 bases in between. Germline V gene data show CDR1 as MNHNS and CDR2 as SASEGT. In DNA, the CDR3 is TGTGCCAGCAGTGAGGGACTCGCGGGCCTTAATTCACCCCTCCACTTT. This sequence encodes CASSEGLAGLNSPLHF.

In its sample, this clone was seen a few times. The rearrangement joins TRBV2 to TRBJ1-5, with 9 bases that match TRBD1. The ends lost 6 bases at V and 1 base at J; junction bases unmatched: 16. The CDR3 totals 19 residues. The germline CDR1 and CDR2 sequences are SNHLY and FYNNEI. The CDR3 DNA sequence: TGTGCCAGCAGGATTGGGACAGGGAGTAGTTTTGTCAGCAATCAGCCCCAGCATTTT. Translating gives CASRIGTGSSFVSNQPQHF.

This clone was detected only a few times. The chain carries TRBV5-6 and TRBJ2-5; 10 bases agree with TRBD1. Germline loops: CDR1 SGHDT, CDR2 YYEEEE. V gave up 4 bases and J gave up 2 bases; unmatched junction bases: 5. The CDR3 has 15 amino acids. CDR3 in amino acids: CASSLRDRGQETQYF. CDR3 coding DNA: TGTGCCAGCAGCCTCCGGGACAGGGGACAAGAGACCCAGTACTTC.

The chain is built from TRBV7-2 and TRBJ1-5; 7 bases map to TRBD1. The length of the CDR3 is 14 residues. Per germline, CDR1 SGHTA and CDR2 FQGNSA. The V segment lost 0 bases and the J segment 9 bases; nucleotides outside the gene matches: 5. The CDR3 region is CASSLAQGVRPQHF. CDR3 sequence (DNA): TGTGCCAGCAGCTTAGCGCAGGGGGTTCGGCCCCAGCATTTT.

This clone was detected only a few times. The chain is built from TRBV30 and TRBJ2-7; 9 bases match TRBD1. This CDR3 comprises 17 residues. The germline gives CDR1 GTSNPN, CDR2 SVGIG (reference sequence). V shed 2 bases and J 3 bases; nucleotides not matched to a gene: 14. CDR3 in amino acids: CAWSPLGQGGPFYEQYF. CDR3 in DNA: TGTGCCTGGAGTCCCTTGGGACAGGGAGGCCCCTTCTACGAGCAGTACTTC. Full variable domain (outside the CDR3, taken from reference TRBV30 and TRBJ2-7): SQTIHQWPATLVQPVGSPLSLECTVEGTSNPNLYWYRQAAGRGLQLLFYSVGIGQISSEVPQNLSASRPQDRQFILSSKKLLLSDSGFYLCAWSPLGQGGPFYEQYFGPGTRLTVT.

This rearrangement joins TRBV19 to TRBJ2-5; 7 bases line up with TRBD1. Germline assignment: CDR1 LNHDA and CDR2 SQIVND (reference sequence). V was clipped by 5 bases and J by 1 base; unmatched bases: 7. CDR3 length: 15 residues. The CDR3 spells CASSLGQISQETQYF. CDR3 nucleotide sequence: TGTGCCAGTAGTCTGGGACAGATTTCCCAAGAGACCCAGTACTTC.

The chain combines TRBV27 with TRBJ1-2; D might be TRBD1 (5 bases). The CDR3 has 14 amino acids. Germline assignment: CDR1 MNHEY and CDR2 SMNVEV (reference sequence). Trimming shortened V by 5 bases and J by 7 bases, and 17 bases separated the two germline ends. The CDR3 sequence is CASSPADRPGGYTF. The CDR3, as DNA: TGTGCCAGCAGTCCAGCTGACAGACCGGGTGGCTACACCTTC.

In this sample, this clone turned up a few times. This chain links TRBV5-1 with TRBJ1-4, with 8 bases that match TRBD1. V lost 4 bases and J lost 5; bases outside the gene matches: 4. The CDR3 extends over 14 amino acids. Germline V gene lookup returns CDR1 SGHRS and CDR2 YFSETQ. CDR3 protein: CASSPGQENEKLFF. The CDR3 bases are TGCGCCAGCAGCCCGGGACAGGAGAATGAAAAACTGTTTTTT.

The gene calls are TRBV7-2 and TRBJ2-5; D might be TRBD2 (7 bases). The J call may be wrong; the DNA end is better matched by TRBJ2-7. Germline CDR1 SGHTA, CDR2 FQGNSA. This CDR3 contains 16 residues. The CDR3 spells CASSLALGGALDEQYF. As DNA, the CDR3 is TGTGCCAGCAGCTTAGCGTTAGGGGGGGCCTTGGACGAGCAGTACTTC.

This chain uses TRBV6-5 with TRBJ2-2; no clear D gene. The CDR3 extends over 16 amino acids. From germline, CDR1 is MNHEY and CDR2 SVGAGI. Trimming took off 2 bases at V and 0 bases at J, with 10 bases between the two ends. Here the CDR3 DNA reads TGTGCCAGCAGTTACGGGCAGGCCACGAACACCGGGGAGCTGTTTTTT. Translated: CASSYGQATNTGELFF.

The V and J genes are TRBV7-2 and TRBJ1-1, with 7 bases that match TRBD1. The trim removed 8 bases at V and 1 base at J, leaving 7 bases unmatched. Germline V gives CDR1 SGHTA, CDR2 FQGNSA. CDR3 size: 14 residues. CDR3 region: CASREDRRNTEAFF. CDR3 nucleotide sequence: TGTGCCAGCCGCGAGGACAGGCGGAACACTGAAGCTTTCTTT.